The clone carrying this T cell receptor beta chain showed up many times. Its antigen is not identified. The data are from a study of breast tumors, draining lymph nodes, adjacent tissues. Each CDR3 protein gets one entry after TCRdb re-called the multiplex PCR reads with MiXCR. The sample records around 150,000 distinct CDR3 sequences, 32% being singletons. The lymph nodes were axillary draining lymph nodes from breast cancer patients. The V and J ends lost 3 bases and 9 bases respectively, with 9 bases between them. CDR1 and CDR2 from the germline V gene are GTSNPN and SVGIG (reference sequence). CDR3 size: 12 residues. Study-wide results and caveats: The data were judged consistent with most tumor T cells coming from lymph node and expanding in tumor. That most tumor T cells come from lymph nodes remained unproven. Tumor TCR diversity was below lymph nodes but above nontumor tissue.

The specimen was axillary lymph node tissue. The sequence was collected from a female donor with breast cancer. Some clones in this sample may be carry-over from other donors' samples. The J gene is TRBJ1-6, the V gene TRBV30, with D perhaps matching TRBD1 (5 bases). In nucleotides, the CDR3 is TGTGCCTGGAGCCCGGGGGGTTCACCCCTCCACTTT. Translation gives CAWSPGGSPLHF.